Given below is one T cell receptor beta chain in context. The CDR3 totals 14 residues. Looked up from germline, CDR1 is MDHEN and CDR2 is SYDVKM. V was clipped by 4 bases and J by 4 bases, with 13 bases between them. The data belong to a study of PD-L1 blockade in urothelial cancer. At the level of the study: Administration of atezolizumab to patients began at some point between 2013 and 2014, at 1,200 mg intravenously every 3 weeks. Among blood samples, the median T cell count was roughly 150,000.

The protocol was immunoSEQ multiplex PCR, while the TCRdb copy is restricted to in-frame clones and leaves out a portion. Here the sample spans about 38,000 clones, about 82% being singletons. The sample's time point: pretreatment peripheral blood. Locally advanced or metastatic urothelial carcinoma affected the patients. The sample consisted of PBMCs, taken around atezolizumab (anti-PD-L1) treatment. V gene TRBV28 combines with J gene TRBJ2-5; a weak D match, TRBD1 (7 bases). This clonotype was obtained from a man of 80 years or more with urothelial cancer. This CDR3 is CASSSSGGGETQYF. The DNA for the CDR3 is TGTGCCAGCAGTTCCTCAGGGGGAGGAGAGACCCAGTACTTC.